These 12 T cell receptor beta chains were sequenced from one sample in a study of cytomegalovirus exposure and HLA in healthy donors. The PCR made use of 60 Vbeta and 13 Jbeta primers. TCRdb keeps only in-frame clones here, not all; method: immunoSEQ multiplex PCR. The sample includes some 81,000 clones, approximately 70% of them seen just once. The sequenced material came from PBMCs. The receptors stem from a woman aged 40 to 50 in good health and CMV-seropositive.

This clone was recorded a few times. The chain links TRBV6-5 to TRBJ1-6, with D perhaps matching TRBD1 (6 bases). V shed 6 bases and J shed 9 bases, with 15 bases lying between them. CDR1 is MNHEY and CDR2 is SVGAGI in the germline V gene. The CDR3 length is 14 residues. The chain's CDR3 is CASRPGTLSSPLHF. DNA of the CDR3: TGTGCCAGCAGACCCGGGACACTGAGTTCACCCCTCCACTTT.

The rearrangement uses TRBV5-1 and TRBJ2-7, with a possible D match to TRBD2 (6 bases). V was clipped by 1 base and J by 4 bases, with 15 bases between them. CDR3 size: 15 residues. Germline lookup yields CDR1 SGHRS and CDR2 YFSETQ. Here the CDR3 reads CASSLYGGMGYEQYF. The CDR3 DNA reads TGCGCCAGCAGCTTGTACGGGGGAATGGGGTACGAGCAGTACTTC.

This CDR3 is CASSVALPLISYEQYF. DNA for the CDR3: TGTGCCAGCAGCGTAGCTCTACCCCTAATCTCCTACGAGCAGTACTTC. The chain couples TRBV9 to TRBJ2-7; D gene unclear. From germline, CDR1 is SGDLS and CDR2 YYNGEE. This CDR3 comprises 16 residues. The V and J ends lost 0 bases and 0 bases respectively, with 13 bases between them.

The V and J genes are TRBV19 and TRBJ1-5; TRBD1 matches at 7 bases. V dropped 6 bases and J dropped 6; count of bases not matched to a gene: 14. Germline V gives CDR1 LNHDA, CDR2 SQIVND (reference sequence). The CDR3 contains 16 residues. The CDR3: CASSRLTGDHSQPQHF. The CDR3 DNA sequence: TGTGCCAGTAGCCGACTTACAGGGGATCACAGTCAGCCCCAGCATTTT.

The chain is built from TRBV4-1 and TRBJ2-1, with 7 bases aligning to TRBD2. The V gene's germline CDR1 is MGHRA and CDR2 YSYEKL. The junction had 1 base not matched to a gene; V was cut back by 1 base and J by 10 bases. CDR3 length equals 12 residues. The CDR3 bases are TGCGCCAGCAGCCAAGTCGGGGGGGAGCAGTTCTTC. Translation: CASSQVGGEQFF.

The rearrangement uses TRBV7-9 and TRBJ1-1; 7 bases are shared with TRBD1. The CDR3 runs to 14 residues. V lost 4 bases and J lost 5; bases outside the gene matches: 7. Per the germline V gene, CDR1 is SEHNR and CDR2 is FQNEAQ (reference sequence). CDR3 sequence (DNA): TGTGCCAGCAGCTCTCAGGGGGAAGGGACTGAAGCTTTCTTT. This sequence encodes CASSSQGEGTEAFF.

J is TRBJ1-4 and V is TRBV9; TRBD1 agrees at 7 bases. Germline CDR1 SGDLS, CDR2 YYNGEE. CDR3 length equals 12 residues. V lost 3 bases, J lost 13 bases, and 6 bases stayed unmatched. The CDR3 DNA follows: TGTGCCAGCAGCGATACAGGGGAAGTACTGTTTTTT. It yields the protein CASSDTGEVLFF.

The rearrangement links TRBV6-6 to TRBJ1-2; the match to TRBD1 covers 9 bases. CDR1 and CDR2 from the germline V gene are MNHNY and SVGAGI (reference sequence). There are 13 residues in the CDR3. With V trimmed by 6 bases and J by 14 bases, 13 bases remained unmatched. CDR3: CASRSHGTGLETF. The CDR3 DNA sequence: TGTGCCAGCAGAAGCCACGGGACAGGGTTGGAAACCTTC.

V usage is TRBV18 and J usage is TRBJ2-7; TRBD2 might be the D (5 bases). The germline V gene encodes CDR1 KGHSH and CDR2 LQKENI. This CDR3 is built from 13 residues. V was trimmed by 3 bases and J by 3 bases, leaving 9 bases between them. The CDR3 DNA reads as TGTGCCAGCTCACCCGGGAACCTCTACGAGCAGTACTTC. This encodes CASSPGNLYEQYF.

The chain is built from TRBV10-1 and TRBJ2-5; 8 bases match TRBD1. V trimming: 6 bases; J trimming: 1 base; junction bases outside the gene matches: 4. Germline CDR1 and CDR2: WNHNN and SYGVQD (reference sequence). CDR3 length: 14 amino acids. CDR3 nucleotide sequence: TGCGCCAGCAGCAAGACAGGGGTCCAAGAGACCCAGTACTTC. Translating it yields CASSKTGVQETQYF.

The CDR3: CASSLMAGGGTDTQYF. CDR3 nucleotides: TGTGCCAGCAGCTTAATGGCAGGGGGCGGGACAGATACGCAGTATTTT. The rearrangement joins TRBV7-6 to TRBJ2-3; 8 nucleotides line up with TRBD1. V gave up 2 bases and J gave up 3 bases; unmatched junction bases: 7. CDR1 is SGHVS and CDR2 is FNYEAQ in the germline V gene. CDR3 length: 16 amino acids.

This CDR3 reads CASSLGTPNTEAFF. Written as DNA, the CDR3 is TGTGCCAGCAGCTTGGGGACACCTAACACTGAAGCTTTCTTT. The chain recombines TRBV13 with TRBJ1-1; the D gene is possibly TRBD1 (6 bases). CDR1 is PRHDT, CDR2 FYEKMQ, per germline (reference sequence). The germline V and J ends were trimmed by 3 bases and 2 bases, with 10 bases remaining between them. This CDR3 comprises 14 residues. The variable domain in full, with the rest retrieved from reference TRBV13 and TRBJ1-1, is AAGVIQSPRHLIKEKRETATLKCYPIPRHDTVYWYQQGPGQDPQFLISFYEKMQSDKGSIPDRFSAQQFSDYHSELNMSSLELGDSALYFCASSLGTPNTEAFFGQGTRLTVV.